A single sample gave rise to the 12 T cell receptor beta chains below, sequenced in a study of graft-versus-host responses after intestinal transplantation. Produced via immunoSEQ multiplex PCR; TCRdb's table is partial and in-frame only. The data show tens of thousands of clones, roughly 92% seen once. Sequenced here: bone marrow, sampled 734 days after intestinal transplantation. The receptors were gathered from a human patient who received an intestinal transplant, so some T cells may come from the graft donor.

The V gene is TRBV4-1, the J gene TRBJ2-7; D unresolved. Germline V CDR1 and CDR2: MGHRA, YSYEKL. The CDR3 is made up of 13 amino acids. The V gene lost 2 bases and the J gene lost 3 bases, with 8 bases spanning the gap. This CDR3 is CASSQYMGYEQYF. CDR3 DNA sequence: TGCGCCAGCAGCCAATATATGGGCTACGAGCAGTACTTC.

CDR3 loop: CASSARQDTQYF. The CDR3 DNA sequence: TGTGCCAGCAGTGCTAGGCAGGATACGCAGTATTTT. The chain recombines TRBV25-1 with TRBJ2-3; D is ambiguous. V lost 4 bases and J 6 bases, leaving 8 bases between the germline ends. Per the germline V gene, CDR1 is MGHDK and CDR2 is SYGVNS. The length of the CDR3 is 12 residues.

This clone was detected only a few times. This chain links TRBV27 with TRBJ2-2, with TRBD1 identical over 10 bases. The CDR3 loop spans 16 amino acids. J was trimmed by 4 bases and V by 0 bases; bases with no gene match: 2. The germline V gene encodes CDR1 MNHEY and CDR2 SMNVEV (reference sequence). The CDR3 nucleotides read TGTGCCAGCAGTTTATCGCGGGACAGGGGCACCGGGGAGCTGTTTTTT. Amino acids: CASSLSRDRGTGELFF.

V gene TRBV16 combines with J gene TRBJ2-3, with D perhaps TRBD1 (6 bases). CDR3 length equals 13 residues. Trimming removed 7 bases at V and 2 bases at J, with 10 bases between. The germline CDR1 and CDR2 sequences are KGHSY and FQNENV. The CDR3 region is CASTRQDTDTQYF. The CDR3 DNA reads as TGTGCCAGCACCCGACAGGACACAGATACGCAGTATTTT.

This clone was seen once. The J gene is TRBJ2-5, the V gene TRBV10-1; 8 nucleotides match TRBD1. Germline CDR1 WNHNN, CDR2 SYGVQD (reference sequence). This CDR3 region has 14 residues. V shed 5 bases and J 5 bases; nucleotides not matched to a gene: 7. CDR3 bases: TGCGCCAGCAGTCAAGACAGGGGATGGGAGACCCAGTACTTC. Its translation is CASSQDRGWETQYF.

The rearrangement joins TRBV7-2 to TRBJ1-4; D might be TRBD1 (5 bases). The CDR3 has 17 amino acids. Trimming removed 2 bases from V and 6 bases from J, with 19 bases in between. The germline CDR1 and CDR2 sequences are SGHTA and FQGNSA. The CDR3 DNA is TGTGCCAGCAGCTTAATCTTGGAGGACAAATCGGATGAAAAACTGTTTTTT. Amino acids: CASSLILEDKSDEKLFF.

The V gene is TRBV2, the J gene TRBJ2-4; D is perhaps TRBD1 or TRBD2 (6 bases each). This CDR3 spans 15 amino acids. Germline values: CDR1 SNHLY, CDR2 FYNNEI. V was cut by 6 bases and J by 0 bases, with 12 bases left in between. The CDR3 loop is CASRGGREAKNIQYF. The CDR3 DNA reads as TGTGCCAGCAGGGGGGGCAGGGAAGCCAAAAACATTCAGTACTTC. The whole variable domain, filled in from reference TRBV2 and TRBJ2-4, reads EPEVTQTPSHQVTQMGQEVILRCVPISNHLYFYWYRQILGQKVEFLVSFYNNEISEKSEIFDDQFSVERPDGSNFTLKIRSTKLEDSAMYFCASRGGREAKNIQYFGAGTRLSVL.

The V gene is TRBV7-9, the J gene TRBJ1-4, with D hard to call. Trimming shortened V by 1 base and J by 6 bases, and 0 bases separated the two germline ends. CDR3 length: 11 amino acids. The V gene's germline CDR1 is SEHNR and CDR2 FQNEAQ (reference sequence). In nucleotides, the CDR3 is TGTGCCAGCAGCTTAGATGAAAAACTGTTTTTT. This codes for CASSLDEKLFF. The variable domain in full, completed from reference TRBV7-9 and TRBJ1-4, reads DTGVSQNPRHKITKRGQNVTFRCDPISEHNRLYWYRQTLGQGPEFLTYFQNEAQLEKSRLLSDRFSAERPKGSFSTLEIQRTEQGDSAMYLCASSLDEKLFFGSGTQLSVL.

The chain is built from TRBV4-1 and TRBJ2-1; D remains ambiguous. The CDR3 totals 11 residues. CDR1 and CDR2 from the germline V gene are MGHRA and YSYEKL. Trimming stripped 4 bases from V and 12 bases from J, with 10 bases between. DNA for the CDR3: TGCGCCAGCAGCCCATCGGGTGGGCAGTTCTTC. The encoded protein is CASSPSGGQFF.

V and J are TRBV9 and TRBJ1-4; TRBD1 matches at 9 bases. Germline-derived CDR1 and CDR2 are SGDLS and YYNGEE. This CDR3 region has 13 residues. V shed 3 bases and J 12 bases; nucleotides not matched to a gene: 6. The CDR3 here is CASSAQRQGELFF. The CDR3 DNA is TGTGCCAGCAGCGCCCAACGACAGGGGGAACTGTTTTTT.

The J gene is TRBJ1-5, the V gene TRBV2; possible D gene TRBD1, 6 bases. Germline V gene lookup returns CDR1 SNHLY and CDR2 FYNNEI. The CDR3 totals 14 residues. The V gene lost 4 bases and the J gene lost 7 bases, with 14 bases spanning the gap. CDR3 sequence reads: CASSGEQGGQPQHF. The CDR3 DNA follows: TGTGCCAGCAGTGGGGAACAGGGTGGCCAGCCCCAGCATTTT.

The chain is built from TRBV2 and TRBJ2-7; D gene unclear. This CDR3 spans 15 amino acids. Trimming stripped 3 bases from V and 0 bases from J, with 12 bases between. From germline, CDR1 is SNHLY and CDR2 FYNNEI. CDR3 bases: TGTGCCAGCAGTGAGGCCGTATGGGGCTCCTACGAGCAGTACTTC. Translating it yields CASSEAVWGSYEQYF.